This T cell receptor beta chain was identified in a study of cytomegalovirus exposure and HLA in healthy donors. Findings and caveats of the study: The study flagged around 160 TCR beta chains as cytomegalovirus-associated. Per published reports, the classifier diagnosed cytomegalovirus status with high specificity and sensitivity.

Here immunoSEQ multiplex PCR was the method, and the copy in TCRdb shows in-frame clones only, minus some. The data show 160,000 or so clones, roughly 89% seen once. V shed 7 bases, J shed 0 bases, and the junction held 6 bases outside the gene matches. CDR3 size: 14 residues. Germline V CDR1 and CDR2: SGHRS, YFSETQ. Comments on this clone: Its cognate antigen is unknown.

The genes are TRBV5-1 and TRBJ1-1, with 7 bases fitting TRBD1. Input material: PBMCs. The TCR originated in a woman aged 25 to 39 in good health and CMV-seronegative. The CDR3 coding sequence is TGCGCCAGCCAAGAACAGGGGTTGAACACTGAAGCTTTCTTT. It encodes CASQEQGLNTEAFF.